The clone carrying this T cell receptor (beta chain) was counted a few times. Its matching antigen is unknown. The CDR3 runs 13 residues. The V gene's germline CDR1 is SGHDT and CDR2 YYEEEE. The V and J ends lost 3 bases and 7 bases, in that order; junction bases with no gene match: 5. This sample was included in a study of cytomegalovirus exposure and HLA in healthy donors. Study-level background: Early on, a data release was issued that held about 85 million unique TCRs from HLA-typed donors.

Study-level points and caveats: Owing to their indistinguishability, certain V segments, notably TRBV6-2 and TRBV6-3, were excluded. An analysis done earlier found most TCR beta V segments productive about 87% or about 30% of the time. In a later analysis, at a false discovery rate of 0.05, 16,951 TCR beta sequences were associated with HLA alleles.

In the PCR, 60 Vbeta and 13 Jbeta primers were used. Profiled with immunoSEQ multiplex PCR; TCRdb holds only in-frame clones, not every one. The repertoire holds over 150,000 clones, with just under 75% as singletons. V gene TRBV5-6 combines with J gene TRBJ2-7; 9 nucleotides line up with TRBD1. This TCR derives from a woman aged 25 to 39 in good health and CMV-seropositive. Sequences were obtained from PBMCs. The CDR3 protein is CASSSDRGREQYF. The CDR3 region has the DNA TGTGCCAGCAGCTCGGACAGGGGCAGGGAGCAGTACTTC.